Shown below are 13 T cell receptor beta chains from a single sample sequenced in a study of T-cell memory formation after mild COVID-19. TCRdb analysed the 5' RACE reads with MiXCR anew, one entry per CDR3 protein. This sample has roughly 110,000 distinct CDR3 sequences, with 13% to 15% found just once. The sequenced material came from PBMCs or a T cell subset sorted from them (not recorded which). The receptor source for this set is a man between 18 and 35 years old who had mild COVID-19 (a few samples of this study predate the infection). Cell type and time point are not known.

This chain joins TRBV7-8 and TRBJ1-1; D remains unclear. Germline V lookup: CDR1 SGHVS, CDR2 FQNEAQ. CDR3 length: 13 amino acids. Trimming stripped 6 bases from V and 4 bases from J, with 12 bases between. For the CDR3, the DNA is TGTGCCAGCAGATCGGGATCGGGCACTGAAGCTTTCTTT. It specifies CASRSGSGTEAFF.

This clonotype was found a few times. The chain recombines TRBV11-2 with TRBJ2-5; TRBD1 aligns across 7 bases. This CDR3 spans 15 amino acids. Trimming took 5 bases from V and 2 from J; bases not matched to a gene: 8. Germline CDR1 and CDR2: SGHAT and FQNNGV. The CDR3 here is CASSPRTGEQETQYF. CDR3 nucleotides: TGTGCCAGCAGCCCCCGGACAGGCGAACAAGAGACCCAGTACTTC. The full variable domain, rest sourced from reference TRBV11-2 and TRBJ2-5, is EAGVAQSPRYKIIEKRQSVAFWCNPISGHATLYWYQQILGQGPKLLIQFQNNGVVDDSQLPKDRFSAERLKGVDSTLKIQPAKLEDSAVYLCASSPRTGEQETQYFGPGTRLLVL.

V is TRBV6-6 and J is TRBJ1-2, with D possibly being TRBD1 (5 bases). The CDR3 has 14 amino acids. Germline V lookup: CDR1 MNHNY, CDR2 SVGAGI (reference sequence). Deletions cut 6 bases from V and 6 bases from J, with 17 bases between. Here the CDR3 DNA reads TGTGCCAGCAGCCCCACGTCCAGGGAAAATGGCTACACCTTC. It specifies CASSPTSRENGYTF.

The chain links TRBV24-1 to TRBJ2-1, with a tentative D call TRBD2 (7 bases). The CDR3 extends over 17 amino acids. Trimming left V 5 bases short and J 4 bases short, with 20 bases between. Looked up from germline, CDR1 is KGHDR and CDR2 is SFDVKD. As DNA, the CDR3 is TGTGCCACCAGTGCTCTTGAAGGGGGGGACCCGTACAATGAGCAGTTCTTC. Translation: CATSALEGGDPYNEQFF.

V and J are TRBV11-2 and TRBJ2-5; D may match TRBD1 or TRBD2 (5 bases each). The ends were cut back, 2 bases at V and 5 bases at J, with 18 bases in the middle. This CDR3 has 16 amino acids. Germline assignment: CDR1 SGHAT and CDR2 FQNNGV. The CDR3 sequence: CASSLRGSRRFETQYF. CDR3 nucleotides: TGTGCCAGCAGCTTACGGGGCTCCCGGCGCTTCGAGACCCAGTACTTC.

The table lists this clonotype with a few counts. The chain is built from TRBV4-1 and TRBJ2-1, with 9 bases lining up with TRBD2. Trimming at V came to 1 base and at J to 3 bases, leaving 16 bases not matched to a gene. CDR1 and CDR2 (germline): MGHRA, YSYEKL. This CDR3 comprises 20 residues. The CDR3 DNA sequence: TGCGCCAGCAGCCAAGGTGGGAAGCCGGGACTAGCTGCCGTCTACAATGAGCAGTTCTTC. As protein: CASSQGGKPGLAAVYNEQFF.

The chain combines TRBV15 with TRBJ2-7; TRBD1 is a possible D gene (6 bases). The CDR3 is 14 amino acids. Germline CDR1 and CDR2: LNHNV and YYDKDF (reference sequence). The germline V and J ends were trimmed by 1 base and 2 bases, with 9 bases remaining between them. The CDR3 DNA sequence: TGTGCCACCAGCAGAGTAGGGGGAACCTACGAGCAGTACTTC. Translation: CATSRVGGTYEQYF.

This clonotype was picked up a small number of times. The CDR3 loop is CASTRAGGTANEKLFF. The CDR3 DNA sequence: TGTGCCAGCACCAGGGCGGGGGGGACGGCTAATGAAAAACTGTTTTTT. This rearrangement joins TRBV6-6 to TRBJ1-4; TRBD1 is a possible D gene (5 bases). V lost 7 bases and J lost 3, with 18 bases in between. CDR1 and CDR2 from the germline V gene are MNHNY and SVGAGI (reference sequence). CDR3 length equals 16 residues.

CDR3 DNA: TGTGCCAGCAGCCCCCGGATGCGGACTAGCGGGGGGCTGTACCAAGAGACCCAGTACTTC. It specifies CASSPRMRTSGGLYQETQYF. The chain combines TRBV28 with TRBJ2-5, with TRBD2 matching 14 bases. CDR3 length equals 20 residues. The V gene's germline CDR1 is MDHEN and CDR2 SYDVKM. Trimming removed 6 bases from V and 0 bases from J; junction bases left unmatched: 15.

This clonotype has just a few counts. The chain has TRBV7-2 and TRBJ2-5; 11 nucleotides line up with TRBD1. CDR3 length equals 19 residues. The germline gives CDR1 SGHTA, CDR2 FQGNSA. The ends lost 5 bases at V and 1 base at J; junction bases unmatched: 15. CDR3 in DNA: TGTGCCAGCAGCGTCACCGGGGACAGGGGGTACGGGCCCCAAGAGACCCAGTACTTC. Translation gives CASSVTGDRGYGPQETQYF.

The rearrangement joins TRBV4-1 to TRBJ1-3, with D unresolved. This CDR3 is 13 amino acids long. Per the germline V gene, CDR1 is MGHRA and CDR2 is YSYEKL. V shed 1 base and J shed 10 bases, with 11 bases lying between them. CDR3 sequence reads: CASSQGQPETIYF. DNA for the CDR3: TGCGCCAGCAGCCAAGGGCAGCCTGAAACCATATATTTT.

CDR3 sequence: CSVEEGTGLHYGYTF. Written as DNA, the CDR3 is TGCAGCGTTGAAGAAGGGACAGGGCTCCACTATGGCTACACCTTC. The V gene is TRBV29-1, the J gene TRBJ1-2; 9 bases are shared with TRBD1. This CDR3 is 15 amino acids long. Germline assignment: CDR1 SQVTM and CDR2 ANQGSEA. The V gene end was trimmed by 0 bases and the J gene end by 3 bases; junction bases not matched to a gene: 5.

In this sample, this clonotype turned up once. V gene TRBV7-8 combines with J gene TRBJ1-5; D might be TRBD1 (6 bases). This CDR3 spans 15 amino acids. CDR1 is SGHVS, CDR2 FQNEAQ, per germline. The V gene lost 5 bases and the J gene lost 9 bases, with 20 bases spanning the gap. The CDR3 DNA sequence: TGTGCCAGCAGCCCGGGTAGGGGGATCTCTCGGCCCCAGCATTTT. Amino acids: CASSPGRGISRPQHF.